The 21 T cell receptor beta chains below were found in one sample sequenced in a study of CD4 and CD8 cells across lung adenocarcinoma regions (dated by TCRdb to 2017 to 2018). The library was built by means of PCR. Sequenced on a HiSeq X Ten. The raw public reads went through TCRdb reprocessing: fastp at Q25, MiXCR clone calling, in-frame beta chains kept. Each record represents a unique CDR3 protein, reported with the most common genes and DNA among its rows. This sample is represented by under 20,000 distinct CDR3 sequences; about 53% of them were singletons. Approximately 31% of the sample goes to the ten largest clones. Specimen: CD8+ T cells from the margin of a lung tumor. What the cell subset or site label conveys for this sample: tumor margin region. The source is a male donor with lung adenocarcinoma. The CD4 and CD8 labels of this study may be unreliable.

This chain links TRBV6-1 with TRBJ2-1; the match to TRBD1 covers 9 bases. The DNA end is a closer match to TRBJ2-4, so the J assignment may be wrong. The CDR3 runs 15 residues. Germline values: CDR1 MNHNS, CDR2 SASEGT. CDR3 sequence reads: CASSPQDRGEEIQYF. DNA of the CDR3: TGTGCCAGCAGTCCCCAGGACAGGGGAGAAGAGATTCAGTACTTC.

V and J are TRBV6-5 and TRBJ2-2, with D possibly TRBD2 on 6 matching bases. Trimming pared 1 base from V and 1 base from J, leaving 7 bases between. The CDR3 is 15 amino acids. The germline V gene has CDR1 MNHEY and CDR2 SVGAGI. The chain's CDR3 is CASSYLGGNTGELFF. The CDR3, as DNA: TGTGCCAGCAGTTACTTGGGGGGGAACACCGGGGAGCTGTTTTTT.

By share, this clonotype ranks as medium-sized. The chain employs TRBV6-1 and TRBJ2-4; 9 bases map to TRBD1. V was clipped by 5 bases and J by 7 bases; unmatched bases: 9. The germline V gene encodes CDR1 MNHNS and CDR2 SASEGT. This CDR3 is 15 amino acids long. The CDR3: CASSPQDRGGNIQYF. As DNA, the CDR3 is TGTGCCAGCAGTCCCCAGGACAGGGGAGGTAACATTCAGTACTTC.

Sample share makes this clonotype medium-sized. The chain recombines TRBV6-6 with TRBJ2-3; no clear D. V lost 4 bases and J lost 2, with 13 bases in between. The CDR3 contains 15 residues. CDR1 is MNHNY, CDR2 SVGAGI, per germline (reference sequence). CDR3 protein: CASSLRNRATDTQYF. The CDR3 DNA sequence: TGTGCCAGCAGTTTAAGGAACAGAGCCACAGATACGCAGTATTTT.

This clonotype was seen once. CDR3 DNA: TGTGCCAGCAGTGGGTACAACACAGATACGCAGTATTTT. Translated: CASSGYNTDTQYF. This chain connects TRBV27 to TRBJ2-3; D not resolved. The CDR3 length is 13 residues. Trimming removed 5 bases from V and 2 bases from J, with 8 bases in between. Germline values: CDR1 MNHEY, CDR2 SMNVEV (reference sequence).

As to this clonotype: Compared with germline, one end of the junction differs, possibly owing to a read error. The V gene is TRBV10-3, the J gene TRBJ2-3, with 7 bases identical to TRBD2. CDR1 and CDR2 (germline): ENHRY, SYGVKD. The CDR3 totals 12 residues. CDR3 nucleotide sequence: TGTGCGGGGAGGGGAGCCACAAATACGCAGTATTTC. This codes for CAGRGATNTQYF.

Remarks on this clonotype: A read error may produce the germline difference seen at one junction end. The chain carries TRBV11-2 and TRBJ2-4, with D possibly TRBD1 on 6 matching bases. Germline loops: CDR1 SGHAT, CDR2 FQNNGV. CDR3 length equals 17 residues. CDR3 in DNA: TGTGCCAGCAGCTTAGTACAGGGTGGGTGGGACAAAAACACTCAGTACTTC. Its protein is CASSLVQGGWDKNTQYF.

The J gene is TRBJ2-1, the V gene TRBV20-1, with D hard to call. The J call may not be correct, given that the DNA end is closer to TRBJ2-5. The CDR3 spans 12 residues. CDR1 is DFQATT and CDR2 is SNEGSKA in the germline V gene (reference sequence). The CDR3: CSARTHLETQYF. As DNA, the CDR3 is TGCAGTGCTCGGACCCATCTGGAGACCCAGTACTTC.

Comment on this clonotype: Relative to the germline gene, one junction end is altered; a read error may explain this. DNA for the CDR3: TGTGCCAGCAGAGATACGCAGTATTTT. Its translation is CASRDTQYF. This chain uses TRBV6-1 with TRBJ2-3; unclear D gene. This CDR3 has 9 amino acids. Germline loops: CDR1 MNHNS, CDR2 SASEGT.

This clonotype is deemed medium-sized (0.01 to 0.1%). This chain joins TRBV6-1 and TRBJ2-1; TRBD2 matches 9 bases. The V segment lost 3 bases and the J segment 3 bases; nucleotides outside the gene matches: 6. The CDR3 is made up of 16 amino acids. CDR1 is MNHNS and CDR2 is SASEGT in the germline V gene. DNA for the CDR3: TGTGCCAGCAGTGACAGTTTAGCGGGAGTCTACAATGAGCAGTTCTTC. Residues: CASSDSLAGVYNEQFF.

V is TRBV6-1 and J is TRBJ2-1; TRBD2 aligns across 8 bases. CDR3 length: 15 residues. V trimming: 6 bases; J trimming: 2 bases; junction bases outside the gene matches: 6. Germline V gene sequence: CDR1 MNHNS, CDR2 SASEGT. DNA of the CDR3: TGTGCCAGCAGACCTTCAGCGGGAGCCTACAATGAGCAGTTCTTC. Encoded protein: CASRPSAGAYNEQFF.

The chain joins TRBV25-1 to TRBJ2-6; 11 bases line up with TRBD1. The CDR3 has 18 amino acids. Germline loops: CDR1 MGHDK, CDR2 SYGVNS. J lost 4 bases, V lost 3 bases, and 8 bases had no gene match. The CDR3 region is CASSDSGQGDRGANVLTF. DNA for the CDR3: TGTGCCAGCAGTGACTCGGGACAGGGGGACCGGGGGGCCAACGTCCTGACTTTC.

The J gene is TRBJ2-5, the V gene TRBV3-1, with no clear D. The last part of the DNA fits TRBJ2-7 better; the J call may be wrong. This CDR3 is built from 11 residues. Per germline, CDR1 LGHDT and CDR2 YNNKEL (reference sequence). The CDR3 reads CASSHHYEQYF. The DNA for the CDR3 is TGTGCCAGCAGCCATCATTACGAGCAGTACTTC.

This sequence joins TRBV6-1 and TRBJ2-2, with D possibly being TRBD1 (5 bases). V was cut by 5 bases and J by 4 bases, with 17 bases left in between. This CDR3 region has 16 residues. CDR1 is MNHNS and CDR2 is SASEGT in the germline V gene. CDR3 DNA: TGTGCCAGCAGTCAACGAGCCGGACACCTCACCGGGGAGCTGTTTTTT. Its translation: CASSQRAGHLTGELFF.

The V call is TRBV20-1, the J call TRBJ2-3; a weak D match, TRBD2 (6 bases). The CDR3 loop spans 15 amino acids. V was clipped by 3 bases and J by 0 bases, with 13 bases between them. CDR1 and CDR2 (germline): DFQATT, SNEGSKA (reference sequence). The CDR3 DNA is TGCAGTGCTAGGAGACTAGGTCAGAGCACAGATACGCAGTATTTT. Encoded protein: CSARRLGQSTDTQYF.

This clonotype was seen many times. The chain couples TRBV27 to TRBJ2-3; 7 bases line up with TRBD1. This CDR3 region has 12 residues. Germline trimming cut 2 bases from V and 8 bases from J; bases unmatched to any gene: 1. Germline V gene sequence: CDR1 MNHEY, CDR2 SMNVEV (reference sequence). The CDR3 spells CASSLEGATQYF. The CDR3 nucleotides read TGTGCCAGCAGTTTAGAGGGGGCTACGCAGTATTTT.

This clonotype was seen a handful of times. The chain employs TRBV6-1 and TRBJ2-5, with TRBD2 identical over 9 bases. The J call is in doubt because the DNA end fits TRBJ2-7 better. Germline loops: CDR1 MNHNS, CDR2 SASEGT. The CDR3 has 16 amino acids. The CDR3 reads CASSEGPLTSGYEQYF. The CDR3 nucleotides are TGTGCCAGCAGTGAAGGGCCCCTGACTAGCGGCTACGAGCAGTACTTC.

J is TRBJ2-5 and V is TRBV6-1; D assignment may be TRBD1 or TRBD2 (7 bases each). The last part of the DNA fits TRBJ2-7 better; the J call may be wrong. The CDR3 is 15 residues long. From germline, CDR1 is MNHNS and CDR2 SASEGT. In nucleotides, the CDR3 is TGTGCCAGCCGAAAATTGAACAGGGGAGGGAACGAGCAGTACTTC. It codes for CASRKLNRGGNEQYF.

This clonotype was seen a handful of times. The junction does not match germline at one end; this may be a read error. The chain carries TRBV6-1 and TRBJ2-5; the D gene is possibly TRBD1 (6 bases). Germline-derived CDR1 and CDR2 are MNHNS and SASEGT. This CDR3 has 16 amino acids. The CDR3 loop reads CASRGAGAGDGETQYF. In nucleotides, the CDR3 is TGTGCCAGCAGGGGGGCCGGGGCAGGGGATGGAGAGACGCAGTACTTC.

The CDR3 spells CASSQGDSLRGNTIYF. CDR3 in DNA: TGCGCCAGCAGCCAAGGGGACAGCTTGCGAGGAAACACCATATATTTT. The V gene is TRBV4-1, the J gene TRBJ1-3; 7 nucleotides agree with TRBD1. With 1 base clipped from V and 4 bases from J, the junction kept 7 bases outside the gene matches. The CDR3 is 16 residues long. In germline, CDR1 is MGHRA, CDR2 YSYEKL.

The CDR3 sequence: CASGPVFGGQPQHF. In DNA, the CDR3 is TGTGCCAGCGGACCCGTTTTCGGGGGACAGCCCCAGCATTTT. The chain employs TRBV6-1 and TRBJ1-5, with a possible D match to TRBD1 (5 bases). CDR1 and CDR2 from the germline V gene are MNHNS and SASEGT. Trimming stripped 8 bases from V and 7 bases from J, with 18 bases between. The CDR3 sequence is 14 residues long.